This T cell receptor beta chain derives from a study of OX40 agonist ivuxolimab in advanced cancers. General study findings and limits: On average, CD8+ T cells had more expanded clones than CD4+.

CDR1 is MNHEY, CDR2 SVGAGI, per germline. The V end was cut by 6 bases, the J end by 3 bases, with 15 bases between. The CDR3 has 14 amino acids. Here immunoSEQ multiplex PCR was the method, and the copy in TCRdb shows in-frame clones only, minus some. This table has 95,000 to 120,000 clones, under 95% appearing once. For this clone: No antigen is known for it.

The chain joins TRBV6-5 to TRBJ2-7, with a possible D match to TRBD1 (5 bases). The sequencing here drew on CD4+ or CD8+ T cells sorted from blood, taken in a trial of the OX40 agonist ivuxolimab. The sequence was obtained from an adult with an advanced solid tumor such as melanoma, head and neck, liver or kidney cancer. The CDR3: CASRGRQNNYEQYF. In DNA, the CDR3 is TGTGCCAGCAGGGGCCGACAGAACAACTACGAGCAGTACTTC.